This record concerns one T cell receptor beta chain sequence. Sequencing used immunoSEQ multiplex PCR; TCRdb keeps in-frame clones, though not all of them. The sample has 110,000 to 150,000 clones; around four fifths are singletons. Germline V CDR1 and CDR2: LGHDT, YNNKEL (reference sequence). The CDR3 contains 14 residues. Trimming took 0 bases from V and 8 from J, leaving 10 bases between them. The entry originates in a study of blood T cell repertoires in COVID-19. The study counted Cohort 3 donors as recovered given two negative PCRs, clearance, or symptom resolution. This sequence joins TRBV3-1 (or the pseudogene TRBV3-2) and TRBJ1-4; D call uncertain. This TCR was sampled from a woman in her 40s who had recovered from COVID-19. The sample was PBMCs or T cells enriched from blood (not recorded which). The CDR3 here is CASSQDLQSEKLFF. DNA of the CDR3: TGTGCCAGCAGCCAAGATCTACAGTCAGAAAAACTGTTTTTT.